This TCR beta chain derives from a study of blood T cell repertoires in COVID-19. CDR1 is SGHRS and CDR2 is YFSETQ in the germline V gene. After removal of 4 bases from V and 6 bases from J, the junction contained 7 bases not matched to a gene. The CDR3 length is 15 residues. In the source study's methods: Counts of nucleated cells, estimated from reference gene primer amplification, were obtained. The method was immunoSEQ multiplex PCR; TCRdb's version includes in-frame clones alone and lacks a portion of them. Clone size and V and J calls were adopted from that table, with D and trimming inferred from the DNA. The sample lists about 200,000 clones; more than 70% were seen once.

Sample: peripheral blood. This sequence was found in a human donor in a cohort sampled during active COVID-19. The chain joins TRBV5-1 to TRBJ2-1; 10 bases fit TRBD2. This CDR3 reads CASSPAGLASNEQFF. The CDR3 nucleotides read TGCGCCAGCAGCCCGGCGGGACTAGCGTCCAATGAGCAGTTCTTC.